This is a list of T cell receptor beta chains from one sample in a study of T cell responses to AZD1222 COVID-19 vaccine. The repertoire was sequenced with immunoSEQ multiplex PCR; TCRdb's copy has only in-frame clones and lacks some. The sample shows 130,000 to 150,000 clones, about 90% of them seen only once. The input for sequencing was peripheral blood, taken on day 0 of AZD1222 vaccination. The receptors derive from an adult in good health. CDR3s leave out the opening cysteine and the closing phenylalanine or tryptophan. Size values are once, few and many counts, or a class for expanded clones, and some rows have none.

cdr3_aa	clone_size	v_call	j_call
ASSSRSQPQH	.	TRBV12-3/TRBV12-4	TRBJ1-5
ATSDLSVGQPQH	.	TRBV24-1	TRBJ1-5
ASSYLPRQGTDTQY	.	TRBV5-1	TRBJ2-3
ASSSSSGSRGAF	.	TRBV5-1	TRBJ1-1
ASSLSGQANEKLF	.	TRBV27	TRBJ1-4
ASSFGQVRAYT	.	TRBV12-3/TRBV12-4	TRBJ1-2
ASSRPGGYYEQY	.	TRBV5-4	TRBJ2-7
ASSIVRSVYNEQF	.	TRBV19	TRBJ2-1
ASSLGQGVYGYT	.	TRBV7-3	TRBJ1-2
ASSLRGGGGPQH	.	TRBV7-3	TRBJ1-5
ASSLTGGRYGYT	.	TRBV5-8	TRBJ1-2
ASRGTGTSVEQF	.	TRBV2	TRBJ2-1
ASSTPTGALNTEAF	.	TRBV7-9	TRBJ1-1
ASSFRRDEQF	.	TRBV7-2	TRBJ2-1
ASSYRGTTYEQY	once	TRBV6-2/TRBV6-3	TRBJ2-7
ASSLRYDRSTGELF	.	TRBV28	TRBJ2-2
ASSNSNQPQH	once	TRBV7-2	TRBJ1-5
ASSLAAGPEPQH	once	TRBV7-8	TRBJ1-5
ASSNQGKGTEAF	.	TRBV19	TRBJ1-1
ASSDSTDTQY	.	TRBV6-4	TRBJ2-3
ASSSTSSGTSGQETQY	.	TRBV5-4	TRBJ2-5
ASTLPTGVIYGYT	.	TRBV2	TRBJ1-2
ASSQEVGRVTEAF	.	TRBV4-1	TRBJ1-1
ASGQGGRPQH	.	TRBV12-3/TRBV12-4	TRBJ1-5
ASSSGTATLQPQH	.	TRBV6-5	TRBJ1-5
ASSQGRWPETQY	once	TRBV4-2	TRBJ2-5
ASSPTWTGDEQY	.	TRBV2	TRBJ2-7
ASSDELDTQY	.	TRBV3-1/TRBV3-2	TRBJ2-3
ASSPNTGELF	.	TRBV7-3	TRBJ2-2
ASSLVGLDGYT	once	TRBV12-3/TRBV12-4	TRBJ1-2
ASRDRGGSEKLF	.	TRBV16	TRBJ1-4
ASTSPGGGYT	.	TRBV28	TRBJ1-2
ASTLGGYEQY	once	TRBV12-3/TRBV12-4	TRBJ2-7
ASSLRVETQY	.	TRBV12-3/TRBV12-4	TRBJ2-5
ATSRGVGSGNTIY	.	TRBV15	TRBJ1-3
ASSSEGQGQGTQY	.	TRBV5-1	TRBJ2-5
ASSSSGTNNQPQH	.	TRBV5-5	TRBJ1-5
ASSQEGRVANYGYT	.	TRBV4-2	TRBJ1-2
ASTYRVHGYT	.	TRBV12-3/TRBV12-4	TRBJ1-2
ASGELGGLYNEQF	.	TRBV4-1	TRBJ2-1
ASSYSDNEQF	.	TRBV6-2/TRBV6-3	TRBJ2-1
ASSFGPTPPYEQY	.	TRBV7-2	TRBJ2-7
ASSLIPQTEVYEQY	.	TRBV4-1	TRBJ2-7
ASSQDGRAGAEAF	.	TRBV4-2	TRBJ1-1
ASSLGPSEGWMYGYT	.	TRBV7-2	TRBJ1-2
ASSQEGTGSSDGYT	.	TRBV4-1	TRBJ1-2
ASSSQRRGASGGELF	.	TRBV7-2	TRBJ2-2
ASSLSWDSLNTIY	.	TRBV4-1	TRBJ1-3
ASSRRDNEQF	.	TRBV13	TRBJ2-1
AISDAASTDTQY	.	TRBV10-3	TRBJ2-3
ATSKPRGRMSNQPQH	.	TRBV27	TRBJ1-5
ASSLKGFQGNTEAF	.	TRBV7-9	TRBJ1-1
ASGGQPYGYT	.	TRBV6-5	TRBJ1-2
ASSLGGTGLLYGYT	.	TRBV7-9	TRBJ1-2